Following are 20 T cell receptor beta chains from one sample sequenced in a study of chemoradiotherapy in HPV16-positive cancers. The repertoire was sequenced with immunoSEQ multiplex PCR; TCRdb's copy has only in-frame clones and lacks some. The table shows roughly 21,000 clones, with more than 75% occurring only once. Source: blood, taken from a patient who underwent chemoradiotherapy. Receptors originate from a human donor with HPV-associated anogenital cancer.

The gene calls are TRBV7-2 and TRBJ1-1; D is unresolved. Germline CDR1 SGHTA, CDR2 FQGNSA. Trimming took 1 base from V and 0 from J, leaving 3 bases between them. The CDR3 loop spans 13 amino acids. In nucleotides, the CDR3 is TGTGCCAGCAGCTTAGTGTTGAACACTGAAGCTTTCTTT. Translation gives CASSLVLNTEAFF.

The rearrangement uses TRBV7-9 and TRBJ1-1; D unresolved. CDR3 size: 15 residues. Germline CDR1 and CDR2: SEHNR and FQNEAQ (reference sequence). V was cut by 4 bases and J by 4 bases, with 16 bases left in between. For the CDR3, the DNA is TGTGCCAGCAGCTGGGTCCGGAGCGGCGGCACTGAAGCTTTCTTT. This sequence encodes CASSWVRSGGTEAFF.

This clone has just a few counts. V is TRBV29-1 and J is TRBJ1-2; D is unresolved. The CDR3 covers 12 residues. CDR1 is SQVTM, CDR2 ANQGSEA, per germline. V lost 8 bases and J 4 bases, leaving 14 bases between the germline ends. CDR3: CSIDPEGYGYTF. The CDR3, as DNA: TGCAGCATCGACCCGGAGGGCTATGGCTACACCTTC.

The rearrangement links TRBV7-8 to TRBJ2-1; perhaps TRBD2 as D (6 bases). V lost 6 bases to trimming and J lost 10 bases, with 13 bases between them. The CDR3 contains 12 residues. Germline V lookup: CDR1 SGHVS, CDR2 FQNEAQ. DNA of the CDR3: TGTGCCAGCAGTTATAGCGGAACCGAGCAGTTCTTC. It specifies CASSYSGTEQFF.

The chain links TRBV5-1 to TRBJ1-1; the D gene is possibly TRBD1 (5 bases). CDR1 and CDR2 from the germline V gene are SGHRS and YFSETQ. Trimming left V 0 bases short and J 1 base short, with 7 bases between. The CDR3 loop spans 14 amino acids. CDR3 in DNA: TGCGCCAGCAGCTTGGTAGGACAGAACACTGAAGCTTTCTTT. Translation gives CASSLVGQNTEAFF.

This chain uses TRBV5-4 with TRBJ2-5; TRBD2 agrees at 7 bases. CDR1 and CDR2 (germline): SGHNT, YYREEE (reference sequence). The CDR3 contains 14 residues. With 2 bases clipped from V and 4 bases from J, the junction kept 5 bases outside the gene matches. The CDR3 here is CASSFRGEGETQYF. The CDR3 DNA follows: TGTGCCAGCAGCTTCCGGGGGGAAGGAGAGACCCAGTACTTC. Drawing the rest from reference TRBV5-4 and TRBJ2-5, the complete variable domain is ETGVTQSPTHLIKTRGQQVTLRCSSQSGHNTVSWYQQALGQGPQFIFQYYREEENGRGNFPPRFSGLQFPNYSSELNVNALELDDSALYLCASSFRGEGETQYFGPGTRLLVL.

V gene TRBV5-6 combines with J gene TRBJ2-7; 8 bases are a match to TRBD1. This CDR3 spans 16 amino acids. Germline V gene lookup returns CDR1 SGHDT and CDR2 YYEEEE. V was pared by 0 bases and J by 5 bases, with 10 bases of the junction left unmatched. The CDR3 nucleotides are TGTGCCAGCAGCTTGGTCGGAGACAGGGGAAGGGACGAGCAGTACTTC. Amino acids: CASSLVGDRGRDEQYF.

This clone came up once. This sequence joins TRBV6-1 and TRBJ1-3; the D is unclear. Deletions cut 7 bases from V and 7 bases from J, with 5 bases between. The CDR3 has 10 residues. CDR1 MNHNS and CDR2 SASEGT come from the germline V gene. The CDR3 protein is CASILNTIYF. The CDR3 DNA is TGTGCCAGCATTCTCAACACCATATATTTT.

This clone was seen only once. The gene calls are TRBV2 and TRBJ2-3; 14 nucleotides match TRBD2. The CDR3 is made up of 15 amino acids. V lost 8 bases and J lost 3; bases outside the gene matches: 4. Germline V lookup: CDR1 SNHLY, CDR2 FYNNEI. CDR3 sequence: CASGGTSGRTDTQYF. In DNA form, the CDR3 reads TGTGCCAGCGGGGGGACTAGCGGGAGAACAGATACGCAGTATTTT.

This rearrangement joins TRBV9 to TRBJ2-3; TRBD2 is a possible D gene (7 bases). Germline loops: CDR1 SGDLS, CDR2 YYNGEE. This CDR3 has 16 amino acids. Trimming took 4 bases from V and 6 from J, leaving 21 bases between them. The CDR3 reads CASSPGEGGPGDTQYF. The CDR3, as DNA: TGTGCCAGCAGCCCCGGTGAGGGGGGGCCCGGGGATACGCAGTATTTT.

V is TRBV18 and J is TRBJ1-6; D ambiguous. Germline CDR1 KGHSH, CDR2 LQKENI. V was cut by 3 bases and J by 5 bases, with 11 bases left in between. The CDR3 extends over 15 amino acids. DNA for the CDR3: TGTGCCAGCTCACCGCTCGGAGGGCATAATTCACCCCTCCACTTT. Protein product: CASSPLGGHNSPLHF.

The CDR3 is CASSLLAGGPRNEQFF. In DNA form, the CDR3 reads TGTGCCAGCAGCCTCCTAGCGGGAGGGCCTCGGAATGAGCAGTTCTTC. V usage is TRBV14 and J usage is TRBJ2-1; 12 bases are shared with TRBD2. CDR3 size: 16 residues. Germline lookup yields CDR1 SGHDN and CDR2 FVKESK. Unmatched junction bases numbered 8, after V lost 4 bases and J lost 7 bases.

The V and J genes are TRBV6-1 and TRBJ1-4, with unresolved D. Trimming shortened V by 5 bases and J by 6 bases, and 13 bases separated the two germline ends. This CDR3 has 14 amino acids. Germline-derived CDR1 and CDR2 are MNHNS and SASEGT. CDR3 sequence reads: CASSPHGRDEKLFF. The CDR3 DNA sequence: TGTGCCAGCAGTCCCCACGGACGCGATGAAAAACTGTTTTTT.

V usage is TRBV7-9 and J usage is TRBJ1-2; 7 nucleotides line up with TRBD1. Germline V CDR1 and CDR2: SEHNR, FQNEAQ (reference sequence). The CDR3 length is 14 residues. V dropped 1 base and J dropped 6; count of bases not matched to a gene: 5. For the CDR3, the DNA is TGTGCCAGCAGCTTAGTAGGGGGCAGGAATGGCTACACCTTC. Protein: CASSLVGGRNGYTF.

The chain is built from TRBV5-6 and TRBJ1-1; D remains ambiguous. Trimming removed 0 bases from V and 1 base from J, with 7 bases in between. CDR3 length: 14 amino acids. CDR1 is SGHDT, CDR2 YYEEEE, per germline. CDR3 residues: CASSLVDTNTEAFF. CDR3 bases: TGTGCCAGCAGCTTGGTCGACACGAACACTGAAGCTTTCTTT.

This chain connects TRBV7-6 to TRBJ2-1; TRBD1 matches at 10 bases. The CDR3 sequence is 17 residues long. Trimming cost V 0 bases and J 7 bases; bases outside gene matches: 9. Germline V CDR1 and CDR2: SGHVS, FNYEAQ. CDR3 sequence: CASSLAGLGQGYNEQFF. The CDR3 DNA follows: TGTGCCAGCAGCTTAGCGGGCCTGGGACAGGGGTATAATGAGCAGTTCTTC.

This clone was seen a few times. DNA of the CDR3: TGCGCCAGCAGCTTTGGCGGGACAGGGGGCGAGGGCTACACCTTC. This sequence encodes CASSFGGTGGEGYTF. The chain carries TRBV5-1 and TRBJ1-2, with 12 positions matching TRBD1. There are 15 residues in the CDR3. The J segment lost 8 bases and the V segment lost 2 bases, leaving 7 bases of the junction unmatched. Germline V gives CDR1 SGHRS, CDR2 YFSETQ.

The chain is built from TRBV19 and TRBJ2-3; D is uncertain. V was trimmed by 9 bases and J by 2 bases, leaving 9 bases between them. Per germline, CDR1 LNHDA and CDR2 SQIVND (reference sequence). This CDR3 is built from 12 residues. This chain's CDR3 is CASGRFTDTQYF. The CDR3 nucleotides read TGTGCCAGCGGACGATTCACAGATACGCAGTATTTT.

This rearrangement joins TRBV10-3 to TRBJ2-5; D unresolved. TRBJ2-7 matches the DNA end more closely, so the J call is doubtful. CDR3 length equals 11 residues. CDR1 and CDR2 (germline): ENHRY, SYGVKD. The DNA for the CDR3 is TGTGCCATCAGTGGGTCCTACGAGCAGTACTTC. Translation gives CAISGSYEQYF.

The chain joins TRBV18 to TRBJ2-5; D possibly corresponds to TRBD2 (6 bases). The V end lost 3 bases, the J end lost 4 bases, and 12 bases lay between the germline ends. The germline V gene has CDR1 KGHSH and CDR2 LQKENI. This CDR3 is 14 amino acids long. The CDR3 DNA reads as TGTGCCAGCTCACCGGGGTCCGGGGGAGAGACCCAGTACTTC. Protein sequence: CASSPGSGGETQYF.